Below, one T cell receptor beta chain is given with its context. Original handling: Estimates of nucleated cell counts were drawn from the amplification of reference gene primers. Profiling relied on immunoSEQ multiplex PCR, and the TCRdb table lists in-frame clones only, not all of them. The DNA was the basis for D and trimming; V, J and clone size are from that table. The sample carries about 160,000 clones, around 85% recorded once. Germline V gives CDR1 LGHDT, CDR2 YNNKEL (reference sequence). The CDR3 is 13 residues long. V shed 4 bases and J shed 5 bases, with 10 bases lying between them. The data derive from a study of blood T cell repertoires in COVID-19. The overall study: Italy, Spain and the United States were the sources of the convalescent and acute COVID-19 samples. The cDNA or gDNA used as material had been derived from T cells, B-cell-depleted T cells, or PBMCs.

This receptor was obtained from a man aged 80 or over with COVID-19, enrolled during active disease. The rearrangement uses TRBV3-1 (or the pseudogene TRBV3-2) and TRBJ2-3; no definite D call. The source material was peripheral blood. CDR3 loop: CASSRATEDTQYF. The CDR3 bases are TGTGCCAGCAGCCGGGCTACAGAAGATACGCAGTATTTT.